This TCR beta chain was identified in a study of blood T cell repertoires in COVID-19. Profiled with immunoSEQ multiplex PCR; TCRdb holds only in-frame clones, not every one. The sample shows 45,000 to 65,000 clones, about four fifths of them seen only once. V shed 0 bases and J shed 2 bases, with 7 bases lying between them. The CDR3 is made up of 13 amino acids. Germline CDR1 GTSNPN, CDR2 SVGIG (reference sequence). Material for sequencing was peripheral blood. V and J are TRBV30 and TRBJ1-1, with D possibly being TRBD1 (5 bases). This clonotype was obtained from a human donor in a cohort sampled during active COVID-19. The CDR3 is CAWSVRTNTEAFF. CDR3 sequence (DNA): TGTGCCTGGAGTGTTAGGACAAACACTGAAGCTTTCTTT.